These 17 T cell receptor beta chains were sequenced from one sample in a study of spatial heterogeneity in lung cancer (dated by TCRdb to between 2018 and 2021). The receptor library was made with 5' RACE. Sequencing instrument: NextSeq 500. TCRdb took the public reads, trimmed them with fastp at Q25, ran MiXCR for clone calling and kept in-frame beta chains. Identical CDR3 protein sequences are pooled into one entry, listed with their most common genes and DNA. Within this sample are 48,000 or so distinct CDR3 sequences, with roughly 5% of them counted one time only. Of the sample, 11% is held by the ten largest clones. The sample's time point label is to be understood as: sample taken at primary tumor resection. Without any cell sorting, TCR sequencing was performed on whole RNA extracted either from tumor and nontumor lung tissue or from cryopreserved PBMC samples. This sample comprised PBMCs, obtained at surgery. The receptors come from a male donor with early-stage non-small cell lung cancer.

This clonotype has a count of ten or more. The rearrangement links TRBV7-9 to TRBJ2-2, with 11 bases fitting TRBD2. The germline gives CDR1 SEHNR, CDR2 FQNEAQ (reference sequence). The CDR3 has 16 amino acids. The ends lost 6 bases at V and 2 bases at J; junction bases unmatched: 5. CDR3 sequence: CASSSGTSGNTGELFF. The CDR3 DNA is TGTGCCAGCAGTTCCGGGACTAGCGGAAACACCGGGGAGCTGTTTTTT.

The table lists this clonotype with many counts. The V and J genes are TRBV5-1 and TRBJ1-4; TRBD1 matches at 8 bases. The germline gives CDR1 SGHRS, CDR2 YFSETQ. J was trimmed by 8 bases and V by 1 base; bases with no gene match: 13. There are 17 residues in the CDR3. Here the CDR3 reads CASSLNGNQGAYEKLFF. The CDR3 nucleotides read TGCGCCAGCAGCTTGAACGGAAACCAGGGGGCGTACGAAAAACTGTTTTTT.

Within the sample, this clonotype is medium-sized (0.01 to 0.1%). This chain links TRBV28 with TRBJ2-7; D may be TRBD1 (6 bases). The V gene's germline CDR1 is MDHEN and CDR2 SYDVKM. V gave up 5 bases and J gave up 4 bases, with 15 bases separating them. The CDR3 is made up of 14 amino acids. The DNA of the CDR3 is TGTGCCAGCAGTAAACCGGGACACCTTTACGAGCAGTACTTC. It specifies CASSKPGHLYEQYF.

In this sample, this clonotype turned up many times. The chain joins TRBV12-3 or TRBV12-4 to TRBJ2-3; a possible D gene is TRBD1 (5 bases). V lost 3 bases, J lost 3 bases, and 13 bases lay in between. This CDR3 region has 15 residues. The CDR3: CASSFQGMGTDTQYF. The CDR3 coding sequence is TGTGCCAGCAGTTTCCAGGGAATGGGGACAGATACGCAGTATTTT.

This clonotype occurred many times. The V gene is TRBV11-2, the J gene TRBJ2-2, with D hard to call. V was shortened by 3 bases and J by 7 bases, with 12 bases between the two germline ends. Germline lookup yields CDR1 SGHAT and CDR2 FQNNGV. This CDR3 spans 14 amino acids. The CDR3 sequence: CASSFLLTGGELFF. DNA for the CDR3: TGTGCCAGCAGCTTCCTACTTACCGGCGGGGAGCTGTTTTTT.

This clonotype came up many times. The rearrangement links TRBV5-4 to TRBJ2-5, with 7 bases aligning to TRBD1. CDR1 and CDR2 from the germline V gene are SGHNT and YYREEE (reference sequence). The V gene end was trimmed by 5 bases and the J gene end by 2 bases; junction bases not matched to a gene: 12. This CDR3 comprises 16 residues. The CDR3 is CASSSHTTGLQETQYF. CDR3 DNA: TGTGCCAGCAGTTCACATACGACAGGGTTGCAAGAGACCCAGTACTTC. The whole variable domain, remainder taken from reference TRBV5-4 and TRBJ2-5, is ETGVTQSPTHLIKTRGQQVTLRCSSQSGHNTVSWYQQALGQGPQFIFQYYREEENGRGNFPPRFSGLQFPNYSSELNVNALELDDSALYLCASSSHTTGLQETQYFGPGTRLLVL.

In this sample, this clonotype turned up a few times. This chain uses TRBV7-9 with TRBJ2-7; TRBD1 aligns across 8 bases. The CDR3 consists of 14 residues. V dropped 4 bases and J dropped 5; count of bases not matched to a gene: 7. The germline gives CDR1 SEHNR, CDR2 FQNEAQ (reference sequence). The CDR3 DNA is TGTGCCAGCAGCTCCCGGACAGGGTTTAACGAGCAGTACTTC. Protein product: CASSSRTGFNEQYF.

This clonotype was observed a few times. This sequence joins TRBV6-2 or TRBV6-3 and TRBJ2-2, with 8 bases matching TRBD1. With V trimmed by 2 bases and J by 4 bases, 6 bases remained unmatched. Germline CDR1 MNHEY, CDR2 SVGEGT. The CDR3 spans 16 residues. CDR3 amino acids: CASSYADRVGTGELFF. CDR3 coding DNA: TGTGCCAGCAGTTACGCGGACAGGGTCGGCACCGGGGAGCTGTTTTTT.

This clonotype was picked up many times. The chain employs TRBV5-1 and TRBJ2-7, with D possibly matching TRBD1 (5 bases). Trimming shortened V by 0 bases and J by 3 bases, and 10 bases separated the two germline ends. Germline lookup yields CDR1 SGHRS and CDR2 YFSETQ. The CDR3 has 14 residues. The CDR3 coding sequence is TGCGCCAGCAGCTTGGAAGCAGGGATCTACGAGCAGTACTTC. Translated: CASSLEAGIYEQYF.

This clonotype has a count of ten or more. The chain joins TRBV29-1 to TRBJ2-7, with 10 positions matching TRBD1. V shed 3 bases and J 5 bases; nucleotides not matched to a gene: 10. CDR1 and CDR2 (germline): SQVTM, ANQGSEA. This CDR3 has 15 amino acids. CDR3 nucleotide sequence: TGCAGCGTTGAGAGGACAGGGGGGGGCAGAAACGAGCAGTACTTC. As protein: CSVERTGGGRNEQYF.

This clonotype was seen repeatedly, ten times or more. The rearrangement uses TRBV11-2 and TRBJ2-5; unclear D gene. Between the trimmed V and J ends, which lost 0 bases and 9 bases, there was a span of 17 bases. The CDR3 totals 15 residues. Germline CDR1 and CDR2: SGHAT and FQNNGV. CDR3 amino acids: CASSLEMVQSSAQYF. The CDR3 DNA reads TGTGCCAGCAGCTTAGAGATGGTCCAATCGTCGGCCCAGTACTTC.

This clonotype was observed at least ten times. The chain carries TRBV27 and TRBJ1-1; 7 bases map to TRBD1. J lost 8 bases, V lost 3 bases, and 3 bases had no gene match. Looked up from germline, CDR1 is MNHEY and CDR2 is SMNVEV (reference sequence). The CDR3 contains 12 residues. CDR3 in DNA: TGTGCCAGCAGTTTTACAGGGGCGGAAGCTTTCTTT. It specifies CASSFTGAEAFF.

This rearrangement joins TRBV28 to TRBJ2-4; D assignment may be TRBD1 or TRBD2 (5 bases each). The CDR3 sequence is 16 residues long. Trimming pared 5 bases from V and 5 bases from J, leaving 19 bases between. CDR1 and CDR2 (germline): MDHEN, SYDVKM. DNA for the CDR3: TGTGCCAGCAGTGCCCGTCCGGGACGGGTAGAAAACATTCAGTACTTC. This codes for CASSARPGRVENIQYF. The full variable domain, completed using reference TRBV28 and TRBJ2-4, is DVKVTQSSRYLVKRTGEKVFLECVQDMDHENMFWYRQDPGLGLRLIYFSYDVKMKEKGDIPEGYSVSREKKERFSLILESASTNQTSMYLCASSARPGRVENIQYFGAGTRLSVL.

This clonotype has just a few counts. V gene TRBV4-1 combines with J gene TRBJ2-4; D may be TRBD1 or TRBD2 (5 bases each). The V end was cut by 4 bases, the J end by 0 bases, with 16 bases between. CDR3 length: 17 amino acids. Germline V gene data show CDR1 as MGHRA and CDR2 as YSYEKL. The CDR3 here is CASSPSGTEIAKNIQYF. The DNA for the CDR3 is TGCGCCAGCAGCCCTTCTGGGACGGAGATAGCCAAAAACATTCAGTACTTC.

This clonotype was recorded at least ten times. The chain combines TRBV5-4 with TRBJ2-3; a possible D gene is TRBD2 (5 bases). Germline lookup yields CDR1 SGHNT and CDR2 YYREEE (reference sequence). With 5 bases removed from V and 2 bases from J, the gap between germline ends came to 12 bases. CDR3 length equals 14 residues. CDR3: CASRTRESTDTQYF. CDR3 coding DNA: TGTGCCAGCAGAACTCGGGAATCCACAGATACGCAGTATTTT.

The chain links TRBV5-1 to TRBJ2-7, with 7 bases that match TRBD1. The V gene end was trimmed by 4 bases and the J gene end by 3 bases; junction bases not matched to a gene: 7. This CDR3 has 14 amino acids. CDR1 is SGHRS and CDR2 is YFSETQ in the germline V gene. CDR3 in DNA: TGCGCCAGCAGCAAGGGACAGACCCTCTACGAGCAGTACTTC. Translated: CASSKGQTLYEQYF. The entire variable domain, with the rest obtained from reference TRBV5-1 and TRBJ2-7, is as follows: KAGVTQTPRYLIKTRGQQVTLSCSPISGHRSVSWYQQTPGQGLQFLFEYFSETQRNKGNFPGRFSGRQFSNSRSEMNVSTLELGDSALYLCASSKGQTLYEQYFGPGTRLTVT.

J is TRBJ2-7 and V is TRBV4-1, with 10 bases matching TRBD2. The CDR3 is 17 amino acids. CDR1 MGHRA and CDR2 YSYEKL come from the germline V gene. V lost 0 bases to trimming and J lost 1 base; unmatched junction nucleotides: 6. CDR3 in DNA: TGCGCCAGCAGCCAAGAGTGGACTAGCGGATTATCCTACGAGCAGTACTTC. Its translation: CASSQEWTSGLSYEQYF.